Below, 22 T cell receptor beta chains from the same sample are listed, as sequenced in a study of T cell responses to AZD1222 COVID-19 vaccine. Assay used: immunoSEQ multiplex PCR; TCRdb lists only in-frame clones, some missing. The table includes roughly 140,000 clones, 90% detected once. Sample: peripheral blood, taken on day 0 of AZD1222 vaccination. The receptor source for this set is an adult in good health.

This sequence joins TRBV6-5 and TRBJ2-1, with 8 nucleotides matching TRBD2. With V trimmed by 1 base and J by 4 bases, 3 bases remained unmatched. Germline V gives CDR1 MNHEY, CDR2 SVGAGI. The CDR3 is 15 residues long. The CDR3, as DNA: TGTGCCAGCAGTTACTATCCGGGAGGGTACAATGAGCAGTTCTTC. Translated: CASSYYPGGYNEQFF.

The chain combines TRBV19 with TRBJ1-5, with a weak D call TRBD1 (6 bases). The length of the CDR3 is 13 residues. The V end was cut by 7 bases, the J end by 2 bases, with 9 bases between. Germline CDR1 and CDR2: LNHDA and SQIVND (reference sequence). The CDR3 here is CASKRTGNQPQHF. CDR3 coding DNA: TGTGCCAGTAAGAGGACAGGCAATCAGCCCCAGCATTTT.

The V gene is TRBV3-1 (or the pseudogene TRBV3-2), the J gene TRBJ1-2, with D maybe TRBD1 (6 bases). The CDR3 totals 14 residues. The V and J ends lost 0 bases and 3 bases respectively, with 8 bases between them. Germline V lookup: CDR1 LGHDT, CDR2 YNNKEL (reference sequence). CDR3 loop: CASSQDPGDYGYTF. DNA for the CDR3: TGTGCCAGCAGCCAAGATCCAGGGGACTATGGCTACACCTTC.

This clone has a single count. The chain combines TRBV5-1 with TRBJ2-7, with D possibly matching TRBD2 (5 bases). Deletions cut 1 base from V and 5 bases from J, with 19 bases between. Germline assignment: CDR1 SGHRS and CDR2 YFSETQ. This CDR3 region has 16 residues. The CDR3 DNA reads as TGCGCCAGCAGCTTGTTGGCAGTGTCCTCCGGGGACGAGCAGTACTTC. Translated, it gives CASSLLAVSSGDEQYF.

The genes are TRBV27 and TRBJ1-5, with a possible D match to TRBD1 (5 bases). CDR1 MNHEY and CDR2 SMNVEV come from the germline V gene (reference sequence). This CDR3 comprises 14 residues. V gave up 2 bases and J gave up 5 bases, with 10 bases separating them. CDR3 nucleotide sequence: TGTGCCAGCAGTTTAGAGGGGAGTGATCAGCCCCAGCATTTT. It specifies CASSLEGSDQPQHF.

V and J are TRBV19 and TRBJ1-5; no firm D call. Trimming removed 5 bases from V and 1 base from J, with 6 bases in between. The CDR3 sequence is 13 residues long. The germline CDR1 and CDR2 sequences are LNHDA and SQIVND (reference sequence). The CDR3 DNA follows: TGTGCCAGTAGTGACACCAGCAATCAGCCCCAGCATTTT. The encoded protein is CASSDTSNQPQHF.

The V gene is TRBV19, the J gene TRBJ2-4, with D perhaps TRBD2 (5 bases). The germline V gene has CDR1 LNHDA and CDR2 SQIVND (reference sequence). Trimming took off 11 bases at V and 3 bases at J, with 17 bases between the two ends. This CDR3 has 14 amino acids. The CDR3 region has the DNA TGTGCCGCCGAGGATCCCGGGGACAAAAACATTCAGTACTTC. Translating it yields CAAEDPGDKNIQYF.

V and J are TRBV19 and TRBJ2-1; possibly TRBD1 or TRBD2 for D (6 bases each). Germline V CDR1 and CDR2: LNHDA, SQIVND (reference sequence). V lost 2 bases and J lost 5, with 25 bases in between. The CDR3 contains 19 residues. The CDR3 nucleotides are TGTGCCAGTAGTATATGGGGGACTTGGGCAGGGGCCCAAAACAATGAGCAGTTCTTC. Protein sequence: CASSIWGTWAGAQNNEQFF.

The rearrangement joins TRBV20-1 to TRBJ1-5; no firm D call. CDR1 is DFQATT, CDR2 SNEGSKA, per germline (reference sequence). CDR3 size: 15 residues. V gave up 3 bases and J gave up 0 bases, with 12 bases separating them. Here the CDR3 DNA reads TGCAGTGCTAGTTCTCGGACCATTAGCAATCAGCCCCAGCATTTT. Residues: CSASSRTISNQPQHF.

The chain joins TRBV7-2 to TRBJ2-1; 8 nucleotides line up with TRBD1. This CDR3 has 12 amino acids. Germline loops: CDR1 SGHTA, CDR2 FQGNSA. V lost 11 bases to trimming and J lost 7 bases; unmatched junction nucleotides: 7. The CDR3 DNA is TGTGCCGTACTGACAGGGGAGAATGAGCAGTTCTTC. This sequence encodes CAVLTGENEQFF.

V usage is TRBV18 and J usage is TRBJ1-2; 9 nucleotides agree with TRBD1. CDR1 is KGHSH and CDR2 is LQKENI in the germline V gene. Trimming at V came to 8 bases and at J to 6 bases, leaving 22 bases not matched to a gene. This CDR3 has 18 amino acids. The CDR3 sequence is CASRSTVIDRGKPDGYTF. CDR3 bases: TGTGCCAGCCGTTCAACCGTCATCGACAGGGGGAAGCCGGATGGCTACACCTTC.

The V and J genes are TRBV7-9 and TRBJ1-6, with D uncertain. Germline values: CDR1 SEHNR, CDR2 FQNEAQ (reference sequence). The V end lost 5 bases, the J end lost 10 bases, and 15 bases lay between the germline ends. The CDR3 covers 14 residues. The CDR3 protein is CASSAQLIGSPLHF. The CDR3 DNA follows: TGTGCCAGCAGCGCTCAACTGATAGGGTCACCCCTCCACTTT.

This chain connects TRBV19 to TRBJ2-7; D not certain. The CDR3 length is 11 residues. From germline, CDR1 is LNHDA and CDR2 SQIVND (reference sequence). Between the trimmed V and J ends, which lost 5 bases and 6 bases, there was a span of 8 bases. CDR3 nucleotide sequence: TGTGCCAGTAGTGAGGAAGGCGAGCAGTACTTC. This gives the protein CASSEEGEQYF.

The chain joins TRBV9 to TRBJ1-1; possibly TRBD1 for D (5 bases). The CDR3 sequence is 15 residues long. Looked up from germline, CDR1 is SGDLS and CDR2 is YYNGEE. Trimming removed 3 bases from V and 7 bases from J, with 19 bases in between. CDR3 sequence: CASSGPGRSYFEAFF. The DNA for the CDR3 is TGTGCCAGCAGCGGACCGGGACGTAGTTACTTTGAAGCTTTCTTT.

In this sample, this clone is medium-sized. This chain joins TRBV6-4 and TRBJ2-2; no clear D. The germline CDR1 and CDR2 sequences are MRHNA and SNTAGT. This CDR3 is 13 amino acids long. The V end was cut by 2 bases, the J end by 7 bases, with 8 bases between. The chain's CDR3 is CASSDAGHGELFF. CDR3 sequence (DNA): TGTGCCAGCAGTGACGCCGGCCACGGGGAGCTGTTTTTT.

The count of this clone is one. The chain couples TRBV5-6 to TRBJ1-4, with a tentative D call TRBD1 (5 bases). V dropped 0 bases and J dropped 5 bases, with 11 bases sitting between them. The germline gives CDR1 SGHDT, CDR2 YYEEEE. The CDR3 contains 15 residues. The DNA of the CDR3 is TGTGCCAGCAGCTTGGGTGGCGGGGGAAATGAAAAACTGTTTTTT. Amino acid sequence: CASSLGGGGNEKLFF.

V gene TRBV30 combines with J gene TRBJ1-3, with D uncertain. V was cut by 0 bases and J by 3 bases, with 6 bases left in between. Germline-derived CDR1 and CDR2 are GTSNPN and SVGIG (reference sequence). The CDR3 has 13 amino acids. The CDR3 reads CAWSVVGGNTIYF. The CDR3 region has the DNA TGTGCCTGGAGTGTGGTTGGTGGAAACACCATATATTTT. Variable domain in full (rest from reference TRBV30 and TRBJ1-3): SQTIHQWPATLVQPVGSPLSLECTVEGTSNPNLYWYRQAAGRGLQLLFYSVGIGQISSEVPQNLSASRPQDRQFILSSKKLLLSDSGFYLCAWSVVGGNTIYFGEGSWLTVV.

This clone was picked up one time. V is TRBV19 and J is TRBJ1-1; no reliable D call. The CDR3 length is 13 residues. Between the trimmed V and J ends, which lost 5 bases and 1 base, there was a span of 8 bases. Germline CDR1 is LNHDA and CDR2 is SQIVND (reference sequence). The CDR3 region has the DNA TGTGCCAGTAGTCCTGGAGGGAACACTGAAGCTTTCTTT. Its translation is CASSPGGNTEAFF. Combining the CDR3 with reference TRBV19 and TRBJ1-1 gives the whole variable domain DGGITQSPKYLFRKEGQNVTLSCEQNLNHDAMYWYRQDPGQGLRLIYYSQIVNDFQKGDIAEGYSVSREKKESFPLTVTSAQKNPTAFYLCASSPGGNTEAFFGQGTRLTVV.

The gene calls are TRBV19 and TRBJ1-2; 7 bases are a match to TRBD1. This CDR3 is 12 amino acids long. CDR1 and CDR2 (germline): LNHDA, SQIVND (reference sequence). V was clipped by 6 bases and J by 4 bases; unmatched bases: 2. CDR3 residues: CASRQGSYGYTF. CDR3 nucleotides: TGTGCCAGTAGACAGGGGTCCTATGGCTACACCTTC.

A few counts support this clone. The J gene is TRBJ1-5, the V gene TRBV20-1, with 7 bases matching TRBD1. Per germline, CDR1 DFQATT and CDR2 SNEGSKA (reference sequence). CDR3 length: 16 amino acids. V gave up 3 bases and J gave up 4 bases; unmatched junction bases: 12. CDR3: CSASALQGPNNQPQHF. CDR3 sequence (DNA): TGCAGTGCTAGTGCCCTACAGGGGCCTAATAATCAGCCCCAGCATTTT.

This clone was counted once. The V and J genes are TRBV12-3 or TRBV12-4 and TRBJ1-5; D is perhaps TRBD1 (6 bases). The CDR3 has 13 residues. Trimming pared 1 base from V and 7 bases from J, leaving 8 bases between. The DNA for the CDR3 is TGTGCCAGCAGTTTAGAGGGGGGGCAGCCCCAGCATTTT. It encodes CASSLEGGQPQHF.

The rearrangement joins TRBV21-1 to TRBJ1-1; TRBD1 is taken as the D call from the table, unchecked against the DNA. TRBV21-1 is termed a pseudogene. This CDR3 is 18 amino acids long. The CDR3 DNA sequence: TGTGCCAGCAGCTACTTGGACAGGGGGCGGCTGGGAGTCACTGAAGCTTTCTTT. It codes for CASSYLDRGRLGVTEAFF.